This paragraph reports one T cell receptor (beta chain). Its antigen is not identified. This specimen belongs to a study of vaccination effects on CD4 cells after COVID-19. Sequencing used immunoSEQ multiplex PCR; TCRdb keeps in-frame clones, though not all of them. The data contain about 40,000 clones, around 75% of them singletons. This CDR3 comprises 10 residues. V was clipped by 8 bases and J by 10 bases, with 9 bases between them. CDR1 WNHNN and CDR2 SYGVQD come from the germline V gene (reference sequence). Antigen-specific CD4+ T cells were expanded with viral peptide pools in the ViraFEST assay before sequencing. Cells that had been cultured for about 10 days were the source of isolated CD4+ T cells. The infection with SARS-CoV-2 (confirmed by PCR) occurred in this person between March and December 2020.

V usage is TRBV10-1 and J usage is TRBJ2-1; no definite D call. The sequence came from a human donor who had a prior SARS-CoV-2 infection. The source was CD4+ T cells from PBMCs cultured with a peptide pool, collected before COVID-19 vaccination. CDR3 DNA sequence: TGCGCCAGCCCAACCTCGGAGCAGTTCTTC. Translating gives CASPTSEQFF.